Listed below are T cell receptor beta chains from one sample, sequenced in a study of blood T cell repertoires in COVID-19. Using immunoSEQ multiplex PCR, the repertoire was profiled, and TCRdb retains in-frame clones only, with some absent. The sample has about 400,000 clones, over 75% seen once. The material sequenced was PBMCs or T cells enriched from blood (not recorded which). The receptors were gathered from a woman aged 30 to 39 with acute COVID-19. Both conserved end residues are part of each CDR3. D genes are given only for firm matches.

v_gene	d_gene	CDR3aa
TRBV19	.	CASTRAGANVLTF
TRBV6-1	TRBD1	CASSERPGTGGPEQYF
TRBV9	.	CASSVAAGVLRADTQYF
TRBV28	.	CASSLLGNSITEKLFF
TRBV6-5	.	CASGTSYGYTF
TRBV7-3	TRBD1	CASSPDRVRTGELFF
TRBV19	TRBD1	CASTPDRGVSNQPQHF
TRBV7-2	TRBD1	CASSLGQGYTEAFF
TRBV6-5	.	CASSYSGTGNEKLFF
TRBV5-6	TRBD1	CASSPETGTASYGYTF
TRBV7-3	.	CASSLGGGSTYNEQFF
TRBV6-5	.	CASTPNEKLFF
TRBV6-4	.	CASSAAGNYGYTF
TRBV24-1	.	CATSDNRGRGTNYGYTF
TRBV30	TRBD2	CAWSAGLAAQETQYF
TRBV2	TRBD2	CASSDRLAGVSRLQYF
TRBV4-1	TRBD2	CASSLETSGGQSSYNEQFF
TRBV3-1/TRBV3-2	TRBD1	CASSQGGLSGQSSYNSPLHF
TRBV18	.	CASSPSRGGEQYF
TRBV6-6	.	CASNPGTHAYEQYF
TRBV19	.	CASREQGNTEAFF
TRBV24-1	.	CATSDPPRGGTDTQYF
TRBV7-9	TRBD1	CASSYTGQGGETQYF
TRBV29-1	TRBD1	CSTKEGTGDNEQFF
TRBV6-1	.	CASSEVGPRLGANVLTF
TRBV10-3	.	CAISESGRTEAFF
TRBV7-2	TRBD1	CASTLLGQGQNTEAFF
TRBV18	.	CASSPPGFGEQYF
TRBV2	.	CASSEVRGSYNSPLHF
TRBV4-2	.	CASSQGTLRGTDTQYF
TRBV7-3	TRBD1	CASSTNRQGVAFF